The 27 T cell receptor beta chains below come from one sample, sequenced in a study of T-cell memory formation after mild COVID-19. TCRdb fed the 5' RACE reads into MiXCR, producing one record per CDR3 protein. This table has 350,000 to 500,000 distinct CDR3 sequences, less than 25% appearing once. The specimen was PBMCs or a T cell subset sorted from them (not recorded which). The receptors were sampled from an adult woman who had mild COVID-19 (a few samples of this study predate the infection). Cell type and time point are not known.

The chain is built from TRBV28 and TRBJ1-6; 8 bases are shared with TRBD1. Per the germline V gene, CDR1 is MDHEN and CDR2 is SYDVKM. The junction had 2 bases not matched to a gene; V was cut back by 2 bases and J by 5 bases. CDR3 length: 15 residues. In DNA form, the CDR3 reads TGTGCCAGCAGTTTACCGGACAGGGATAATTCACCCCTCCACTTT. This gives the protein CASSLPDRDNSPLHF. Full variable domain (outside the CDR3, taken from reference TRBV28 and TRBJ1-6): DVKVTQSSRYLVKRTGEKVFLECVQDMDHENMFWYRQDPGLGLRLIYFSYDVKMKEKGDIPEGYSVSREKKERFSLILESASTNQTSMYLCASSLPDRDNSPLHFGNGTRLTVT.

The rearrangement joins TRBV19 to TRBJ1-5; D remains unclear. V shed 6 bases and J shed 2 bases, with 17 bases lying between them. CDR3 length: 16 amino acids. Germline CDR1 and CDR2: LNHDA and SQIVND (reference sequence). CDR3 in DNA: TGTGCCAGTAGGGACCTTGCAGCTGTTCGCAATCAGCCCCAGCATTTT. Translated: CASRDLAAVRNQPQHF.

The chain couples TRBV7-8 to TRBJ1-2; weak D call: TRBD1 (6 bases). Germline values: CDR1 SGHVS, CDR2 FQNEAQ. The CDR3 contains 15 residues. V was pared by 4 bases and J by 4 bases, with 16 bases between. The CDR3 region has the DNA TGTGCCAGCAGCTCGTATTACGGGGGCGGCTATGGCTACACCTTC. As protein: CASSSYYGGGYGYTF. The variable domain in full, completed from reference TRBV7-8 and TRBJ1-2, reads GAGVSQSPRYKVAKRGQDVALRCDPISGHVSLFWYQQALGQGPEFLTYFQNEAQLDKSGLPSDRFFAERPEGSVSTLKIQRTQQEDSAVYLCASSSYYGGGYGYTFGSGTRLTVV.

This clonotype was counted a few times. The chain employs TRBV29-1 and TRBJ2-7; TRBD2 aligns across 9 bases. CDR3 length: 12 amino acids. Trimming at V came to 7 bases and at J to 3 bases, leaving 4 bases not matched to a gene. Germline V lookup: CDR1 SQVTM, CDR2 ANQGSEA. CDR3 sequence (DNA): TGCAGCGCAAGGACTAGCGTCTACGAGCAGTACTTC. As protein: CSARTSVYEQYF.

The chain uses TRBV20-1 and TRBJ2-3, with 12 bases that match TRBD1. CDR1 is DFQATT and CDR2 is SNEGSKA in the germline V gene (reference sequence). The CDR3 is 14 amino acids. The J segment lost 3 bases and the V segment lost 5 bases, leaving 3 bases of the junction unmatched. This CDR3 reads CSAGDRGRTDTQYF. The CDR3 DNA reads TGCAGTGCTGGGGACAGGGGGCGAACAGATACGCAGTATTTT.

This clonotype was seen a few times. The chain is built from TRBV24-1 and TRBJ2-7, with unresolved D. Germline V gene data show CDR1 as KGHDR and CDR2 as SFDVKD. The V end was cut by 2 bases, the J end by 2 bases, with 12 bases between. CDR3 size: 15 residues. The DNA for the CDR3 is TGTGCCACCAGTGATTCAAGAATAGGCGCCTACGAGCAGTACTTC. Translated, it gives CATSDSRIGAYEQYF.

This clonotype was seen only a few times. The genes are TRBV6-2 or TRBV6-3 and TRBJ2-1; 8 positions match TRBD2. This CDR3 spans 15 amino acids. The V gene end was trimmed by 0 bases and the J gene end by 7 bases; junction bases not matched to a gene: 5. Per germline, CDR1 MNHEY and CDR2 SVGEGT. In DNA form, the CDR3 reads TGTGCCAGCAGTTACTCGGGACTAGTTTCGAATGAGCAGTTCTTC. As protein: CASSYSGLVSNEQFF.

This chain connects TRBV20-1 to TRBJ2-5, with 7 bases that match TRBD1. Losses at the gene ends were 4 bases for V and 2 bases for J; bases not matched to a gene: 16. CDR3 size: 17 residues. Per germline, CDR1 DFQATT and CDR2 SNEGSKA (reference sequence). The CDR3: CSAITADRSDMQETQYF. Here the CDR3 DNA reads TGCAGTGCTATCACCGCGGACAGGAGCGATATGCAAGAGACCCAGTACTTC.

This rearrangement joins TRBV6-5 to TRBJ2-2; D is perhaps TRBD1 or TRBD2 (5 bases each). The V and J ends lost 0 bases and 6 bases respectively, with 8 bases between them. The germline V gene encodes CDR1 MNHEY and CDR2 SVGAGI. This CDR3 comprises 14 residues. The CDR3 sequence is CASSYSVGAGELFF. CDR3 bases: TGTGCCAGCAGTTACTCGGTGGGGGCCGGGGAGCTGTTTTTT.

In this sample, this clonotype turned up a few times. The CDR3 DNA is TGTGCCAGCGTAGACCAGTCGGGGGGGCTCTGGAATGAGCAGTTCTTC. It codes for CASVDQSGGLWNEQFF. The chain has TRBV6-6 and TRBJ2-1; 8 positions agree with TRBD2. The CDR3 length is 16 residues. Germline V gene lookup returns CDR1 MNHNY and CDR2 SVGAGI (reference sequence). V lost 8 bases and J lost 7; bases outside the gene matches: 16.

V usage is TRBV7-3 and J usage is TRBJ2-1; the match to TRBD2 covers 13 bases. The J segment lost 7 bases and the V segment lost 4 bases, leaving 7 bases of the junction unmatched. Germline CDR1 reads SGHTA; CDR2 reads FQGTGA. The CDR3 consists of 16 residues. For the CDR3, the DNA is TGTGCCAGCAGCTATGGCACTAGCGGGGGGGCAAATGAGCAGTTCTTC. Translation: CASSYGTSGGANEQFF.

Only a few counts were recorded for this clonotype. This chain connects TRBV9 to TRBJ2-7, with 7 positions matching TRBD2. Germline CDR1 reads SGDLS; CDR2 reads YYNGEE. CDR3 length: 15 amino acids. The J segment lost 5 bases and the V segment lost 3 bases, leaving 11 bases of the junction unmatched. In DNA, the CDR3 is TGTGCCAGCAGCGGCCACGAGGGAGGGGCGGACGAGCAGTACTTC. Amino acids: CASSGHEGGADEQYF.

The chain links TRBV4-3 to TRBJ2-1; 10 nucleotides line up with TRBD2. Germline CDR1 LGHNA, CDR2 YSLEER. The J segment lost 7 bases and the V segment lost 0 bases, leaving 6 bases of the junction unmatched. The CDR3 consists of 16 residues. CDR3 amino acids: CASSQDPSGSGNEQFF. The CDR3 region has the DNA TGCGCCAGCAGCCAAGATCCTAGCGGGAGTGGTAATGAGCAGTTCTTC.

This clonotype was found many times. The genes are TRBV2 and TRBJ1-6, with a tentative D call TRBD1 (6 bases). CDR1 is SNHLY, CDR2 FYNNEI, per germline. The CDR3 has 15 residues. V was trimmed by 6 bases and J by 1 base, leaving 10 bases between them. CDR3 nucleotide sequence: TGTGCCAGCAGGATGGGGGCATCCTATAATTCACCCCTCCACTTT. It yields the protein CASRMGASYNSPLHF.

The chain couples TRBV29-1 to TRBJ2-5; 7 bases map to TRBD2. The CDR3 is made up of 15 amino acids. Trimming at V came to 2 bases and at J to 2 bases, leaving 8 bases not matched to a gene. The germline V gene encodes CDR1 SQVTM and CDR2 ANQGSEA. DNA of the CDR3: TGCAGCGTTGAAAGGAGCGGGAACCTACAAGAGACCCAGTACTTC. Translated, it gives CSVERSGNLQETQYF.

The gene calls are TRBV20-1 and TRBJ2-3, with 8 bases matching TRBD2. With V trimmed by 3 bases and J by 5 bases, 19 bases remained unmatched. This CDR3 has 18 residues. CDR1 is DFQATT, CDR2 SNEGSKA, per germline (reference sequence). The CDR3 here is CSARSGGGASGRIDTQYF. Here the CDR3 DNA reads TGCAGTGCTAGGTCTGGCGGCGGAGCAAGCGGGAGAATAGATACGCAGTATTTT.

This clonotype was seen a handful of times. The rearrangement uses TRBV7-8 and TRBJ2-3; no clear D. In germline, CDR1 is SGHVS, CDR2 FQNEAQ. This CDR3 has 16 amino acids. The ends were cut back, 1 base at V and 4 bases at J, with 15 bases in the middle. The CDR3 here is CASSLEGSAPADTQYF. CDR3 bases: TGTGCCAGCAGCTTAGAGGGCAGTGCCCCTGCAGATACGCAGTATTTT.

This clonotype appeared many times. CDR3 residues: CSVASGGATDTQYF. The CDR3, as DNA: TGCAGCGTTGCTTCCGGCGGGGCCACAGATACGCAGTATTTT. The V call is TRBV29-1, the J call TRBJ2-3; TRBD2 is a possible D gene (6 bases). V was pared by 4 bases and J by 2 bases, with 13 bases between. Germline V gene sequence: CDR1 SQVTM, CDR2 ANQGSEA. The CDR3 is made up of 14 amino acids.

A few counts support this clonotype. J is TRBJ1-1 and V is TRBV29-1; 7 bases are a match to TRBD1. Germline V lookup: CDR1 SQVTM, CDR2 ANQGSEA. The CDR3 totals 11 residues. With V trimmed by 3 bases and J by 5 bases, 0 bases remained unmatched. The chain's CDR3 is CSVETGTEAFF. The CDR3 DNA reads TGCAGCGTTGAGACAGGGACTGAAGCTTTCTTT.

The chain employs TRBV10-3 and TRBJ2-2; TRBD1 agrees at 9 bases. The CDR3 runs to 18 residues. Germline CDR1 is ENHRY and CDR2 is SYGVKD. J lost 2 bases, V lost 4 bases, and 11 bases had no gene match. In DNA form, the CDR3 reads TGTGCCATCAGTGGGTCGAATACAGGGGGCAAAAACACCGGGGAGCTGTTTTTT. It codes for CAISGSNTGGKNTGELFF.

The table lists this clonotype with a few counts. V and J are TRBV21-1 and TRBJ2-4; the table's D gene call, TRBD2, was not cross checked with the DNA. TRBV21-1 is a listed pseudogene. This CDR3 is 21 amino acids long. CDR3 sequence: CASSKSGVGLAGIRAKNIQYF. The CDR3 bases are TGTGCCAGCAGCAAATCCGGGGTCGGACTAGCGGGAATAAGGGCCAAAAACATTCAGTACTTC.

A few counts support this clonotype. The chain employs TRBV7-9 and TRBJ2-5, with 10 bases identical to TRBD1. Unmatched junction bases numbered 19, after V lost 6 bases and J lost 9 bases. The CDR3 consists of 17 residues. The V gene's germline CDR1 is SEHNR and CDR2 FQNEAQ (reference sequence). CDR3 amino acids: CASRLDRGGPGLAAQYF. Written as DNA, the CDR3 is TGTGCCAGCAGACTGGACAGGGGGGGACCCGGGCTGGCTGCCCAGTACTTC.

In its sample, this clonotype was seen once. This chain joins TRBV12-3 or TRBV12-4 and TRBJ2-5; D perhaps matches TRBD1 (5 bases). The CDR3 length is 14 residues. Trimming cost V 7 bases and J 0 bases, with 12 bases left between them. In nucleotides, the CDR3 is TGTGCCAGCACCCTGACAGAGTACCAAGAGACCCAGTACTTC. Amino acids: CASTLTEYQETQYF.

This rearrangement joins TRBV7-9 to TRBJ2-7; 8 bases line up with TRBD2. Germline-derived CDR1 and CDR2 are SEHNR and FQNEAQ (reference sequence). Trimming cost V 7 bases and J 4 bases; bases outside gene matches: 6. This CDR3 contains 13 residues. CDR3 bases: TGTGCCAGCACCGGACTAGCTCCATACGAGCAGTACTTC. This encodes CASTGLAPYEQYF.

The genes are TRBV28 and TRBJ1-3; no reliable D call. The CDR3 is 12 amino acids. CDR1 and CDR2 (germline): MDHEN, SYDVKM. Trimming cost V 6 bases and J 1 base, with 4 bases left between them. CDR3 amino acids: CASSTSGNTIYF. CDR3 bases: TGTGCCAGCAGCACATCTGGAAACACCATATATTTT.

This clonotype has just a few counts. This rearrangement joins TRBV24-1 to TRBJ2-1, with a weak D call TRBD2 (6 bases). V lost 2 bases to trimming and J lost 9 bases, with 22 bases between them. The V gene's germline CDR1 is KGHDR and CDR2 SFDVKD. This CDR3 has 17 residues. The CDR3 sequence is CATSDWRGRDLKAEQFF. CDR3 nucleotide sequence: TGTGCCACCAGTGATTGGCGGGGCAGGGACCTAAAGGCTGAGCAGTTCTTC.

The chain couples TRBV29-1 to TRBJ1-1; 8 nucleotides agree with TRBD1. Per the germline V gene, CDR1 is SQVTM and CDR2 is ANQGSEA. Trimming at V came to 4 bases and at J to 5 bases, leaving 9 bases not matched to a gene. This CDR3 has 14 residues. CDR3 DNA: TGCAGCGTTGGGCGGCAGGGGGCGGTTACTGAAGCTTTCTTT. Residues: CSVGRQGAVTEAFF.